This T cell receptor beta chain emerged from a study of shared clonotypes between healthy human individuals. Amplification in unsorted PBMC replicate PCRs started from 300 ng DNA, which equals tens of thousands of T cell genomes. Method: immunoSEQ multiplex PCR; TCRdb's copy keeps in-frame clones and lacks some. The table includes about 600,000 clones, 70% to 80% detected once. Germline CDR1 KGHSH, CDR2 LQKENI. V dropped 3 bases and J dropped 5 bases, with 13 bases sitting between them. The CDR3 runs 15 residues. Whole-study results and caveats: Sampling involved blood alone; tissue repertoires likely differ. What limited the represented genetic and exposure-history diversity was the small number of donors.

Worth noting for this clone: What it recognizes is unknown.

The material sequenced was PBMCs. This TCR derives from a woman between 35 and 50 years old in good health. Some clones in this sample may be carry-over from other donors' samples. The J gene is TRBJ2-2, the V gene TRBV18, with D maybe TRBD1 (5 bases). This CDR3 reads CASSPSPQGTGELFF. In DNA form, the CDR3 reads TGTGCCAGCTCACCCAGTCCCCAGGGAACCGGGGAGCTGTTTTTT.